This T cell receptor beta chain was observed in a study of T cell repertoires in cytomegalovirus infection. Across the study: Matching HLA type and CMV infection were both indicated by public TCR beta signatures.

Germline-derived CDR1 and CDR2 are LGHNA and YSLEER. Trimming removed 0 bases from V and 4 bases from J, with 24 bases in between. This CDR3 is built from 20 residues. TCRdb passed the reads through MiXCR, listing each CDR3 protein once. This table holds under 300,000 distinct CDR3 sequences, over 15% found once. Study outcomes and limitations: Identification of carriers of CMV plus the relevant HLA was achieved through cumulative public TCR beta family frequency. Within the response measured ex vivo, HLA-C-restricted CMV-specific TCR beta clonotypes were dominant.

This clonotype appeared a few times. Its target is unknown. The chain has TRBV4-3 and TRBJ2-2, with D tentatively TRBD2 (5 bases). The origin of this receptor is a human donor in good health (CMV status not recorded). Some clones in this sample may be carry-over from other donors' samples. The sample taken for sequencing was CD8+ T cells from PBMCs. The CDR3 sequence is CASSQDRVASLTVVTGELFF. The CDR3 DNA follows: TGCGCCAGCAGCCAAGATCGGGTAGCTAGCCTAACCGTCGTCACCGGGGAGCTGTTTTTT.